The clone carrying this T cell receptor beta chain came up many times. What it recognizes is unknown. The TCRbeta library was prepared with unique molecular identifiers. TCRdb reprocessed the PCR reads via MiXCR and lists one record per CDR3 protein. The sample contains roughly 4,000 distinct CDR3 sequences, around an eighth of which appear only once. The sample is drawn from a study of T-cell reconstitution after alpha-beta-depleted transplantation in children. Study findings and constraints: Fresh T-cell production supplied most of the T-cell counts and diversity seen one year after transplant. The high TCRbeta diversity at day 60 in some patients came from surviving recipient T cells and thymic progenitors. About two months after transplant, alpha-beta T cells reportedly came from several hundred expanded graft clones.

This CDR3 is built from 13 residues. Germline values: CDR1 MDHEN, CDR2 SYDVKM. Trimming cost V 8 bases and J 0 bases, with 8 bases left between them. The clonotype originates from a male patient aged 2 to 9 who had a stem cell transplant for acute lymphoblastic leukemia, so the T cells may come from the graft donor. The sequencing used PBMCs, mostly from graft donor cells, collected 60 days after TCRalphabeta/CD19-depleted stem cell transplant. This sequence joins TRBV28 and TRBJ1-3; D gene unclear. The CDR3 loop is CASRRSSGNTIYF. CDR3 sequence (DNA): TGTGCCAGCCGACGTAGCTCTGGAAACACCATATATTTT.